Listed below are T cell receptor beta chains from one sample, sequenced in a study of CD8 T cells in Susac syndrome. TCRdb reprocessed the immunoSEQ multiplex PCR reads via MiXCR and lists one record per CDR3 protein. This sample has some 130,000 distinct CDR3 sequences; about 94% occur once, and the top ten carry around 0.13%. Sequencing was performed on CD4+ T cells from PBMCs. These receptors all stem from a human donor with multiple sclerosis. The CDR3 runs from the conserved cysteine through the conserved F or W. D genes are given only for firm matches.

CDR3aa	CDR3nt	d_gene	v_gene	j_gene
CASSLSEDREQFF	TGCGCCAGCAGCTTAAGCGAGGATCGGGAGCAGTTCTTC	.	TRBV5-1	TRBJ2-1
CASSPDFNTEAFF	TGTGCCAGCAGCCCGGACTTCAACACTGAAGCTTTCTTT	.	TRBV14	TRBJ1-1
CASRGQGRSYGYTF	TGTGCCAGTAGGGGACAGGGGAGAAGCTATGGCTACACCTTC	TRBD1	TRBV19	TRBJ1-2
CSAPTGTLPYEQYF	TGCAGTGCTCCCACCGGGACCCTACCCTACGAGCAGTACTTC	.	TRBV20-1	TRBJ2-7
CASSSDRLHSYNEQFF	TGTGCCAGCAGTTCCGACAGACTACACTCCTACAATGAGCAGTTCTTC	.	TRBV6-5	TRBJ2-1
CASSQDSLNYGYTF	TGTGCCAGCAGCCAAGATAGCTTAAACTATGGCTACACCTTC	.	TRBV3-1	TRBJ1-2
CASSPPGTGTDTQYF	TGTGCCAGCTCACCGCCCGGGACAGGGACCGATACGCAGTATTTT	TRBD1	TRBV18	TRBJ2-3
CASRESSYEQYF	TGTGCCAGCAGGGAGTCGTCCTACGAGCAGTACTTC	.	TRBV6-6	TRBJ2-7
CASSLRQGSMNTEAFF	TGTGCCAGCAGCTTGCGGCAGGGGAGCATGAACACTGAAGCTTTCTTT	.	TRBV7-9	TRBJ1-1
CASSSGLPASYEQYF	TGCGCCAGCAGCTCGGGACTGCCGGCGTCTTACGAGCAGTACTTC	.	TRBV5-1	TRBJ2-7
CSVWAPNRETQYF	TGCAGCGTTTGGGCCCCTAATCGGGAGACCCAGTACTTC	.	TRBV29-1	TRBJ2-5
CASSLGKPTDTQYF	TGTGCCAGCAGCTTAGGGAAGCCCACAGATACGCAGTATTTT	.	TRBV11-2	TRBJ2-3
CASQTTDTQYF	TGTGCCAGTCAGACCACAGATACGCAGTATTTT	.	TRBV12-3/TRBV12-4	TRBJ2-3
CASLKGSGGTQYF	TGCGCCAGTTTGAAGGGGTCCGGCGGGACCCAGTACTTC	.	TRBV5-1	TRBJ2-5
CAWSVQGTKPQHF	TGTGCCTGGAGTGTACAGGGAACGAAGCCCCAGCATTTT	.	TRBV30	TRBJ1-5
CASSYTSTDTQYF	TGTGCCAGCAGTTACACTTCCACAGATACGCAGTATTTT	.	TRBV27	TRBJ2-3
CSVSGPIADEQFF	TGCAGCGTAAGTGGCCCCATTGCCGATGAGCAGTTCTTC	.	TRBV29-1	TRBJ2-1